The subject of this entry is one T cell receptor (beta chain). Antigen: not known. The entry originates in a study of PD-L1 blockade in urothelial cancer. Regarding the study as a whole: Pretreatment TCR clonality in blood, when below the median, was predictive of better survival.

Clones were read by immunoSEQ multiplex PCR, and TCRdb kept only the in-frame ones, dropping some. Of around 70,000 clones detected, approximately 87% appear once; the ten largest clones hold over 4%. Time point in this sample: pretreatment peripheral blood. The TCR sequence derives from a man aged 65 to 85 with urothelial cancer. The material sequenced was PBMCs, taken around atezolizumab (anti-PD-L1) treatment.

CDR3 residues: CASSVGQGKYEQYF. CDR3 DNA sequence: TGTGCCAGCAGCGTAGGACAGGGAAAGTACGAGCAGTACTTC. This chain uses TRBV9 with TRBJ2-7; 7 bases fit TRBD1. Germline V gene sequence: CDR1 SGDLS, CDR2 YYNGEE. The CDR3 totals 14 residues. J gave up 4 bases and V 0 bases, and 4 bases lay outside the gene matches.